Listed here are 21 T cell receptor beta chains from one sample, sequenced in a study of OX40 agonist ivuxolimab in advanced cancers. The repertoire was sequenced with immunoSEQ multiplex PCR; TCRdb's copy has only in-frame clones and lacks some. The sample lists tens of thousands of clones; roughly 87% were seen once. The material sequenced was CD4+ or CD8+ T cells sorted from blood, taken in a trial of the OX40 agonist ivuxolimab. The receptors shown here come from an adult with an advanced solid tumor such as melanoma, head and neck, liver or kidney cancer.

This clone was found once. The junction and the germline gene differ at one end; a read error may be behind it. The chain joins TRBV6-4 to TRBJ1-5, with D uncertain. The CDR3 has 15 amino acids. Per the germline V gene, CDR1 is MRHNA and CDR2 is SNTAGT. CDR3 region: CASSYSGGSNQPQHF. DNA for the CDR3: TGTGCCAGCAGTTACTCGGGCGGTAGCAATCAGCCCCAGCATTTT.

V and J are TRBV9 and TRBJ2-1; D gene uncertain. V dropped 2 bases and J dropped 3 bases, with 9 bases sitting between them. The germline gives CDR1 SGDLS, CDR2 YYNGEE. This CDR3 contains 14 residues. The CDR3 loop reads CASSVGGIYNEQFF. The CDR3 DNA follows: TGTGCCAGCAGCGTCGGCGGAATCTACAATGAGCAGTTCTTC. Full variable domain (remainder filled in from reference TRBV9 and TRBJ2-1): DSGVTQTPKHLITATGQRVTLRCSPRSGDLSVYWYQQSLDQGLQFLIQYYNGEERAKGNILERFSAQQFPDLHSELNLSSLELGDSALYFCASSVGGIYNEQFFGPGTRLTVL.

The rearrangement joins TRBV4-1 to TRBJ2-1, with D unresolved. Trimming shortened V by 0 bases and J by 7 bases, and 7 bases separated the two germline ends. Germline assignment: CDR1 MGHRA and CDR2 YSYEKL. CDR3 length: 13 amino acids. CDR3 coding DNA: TGCGCCAGCAGCCAAGATGCGTGGAATGAGCAGTTCTTC. Encoded protein: CASSQDAWNEQFF.

This sequence joins TRBV15 and TRBJ1-4, with D uncertain. V shed 0 bases and J shed 0 bases, with 8 bases lying between them. The CDR3 runs 16 residues. Germline V gives CDR1 LNHNV, CDR2 YYDKDF (reference sequence). The CDR3 DNA reads as TGTGCCACCAGCAGAGAGCGGACCGCAACTAATGAAAAACTGTTTTTT. Protein: CATSRERTATNEKLFF.

The chain combines TRBV18 with TRBJ2-3, with D maybe TRBD1 (5 bases). The CDR3 has 15 amino acids. Germline values: CDR1 KGHSH, CDR2 LQKENI. V was clipped by 5 bases and J by 0 bases, with 12 bases between them. CDR3 DNA: TGTGCCAGCTCAGGGGCAGTTACTAGCACAGATACGCAGTATTTT. Translating gives CASSGAVTSTDTQYF. Drawing the rest from reference TRBV18 and TRBJ2-3, the complete variable domain is NAGVMQNPRHLVRRRGQEARLRCSPMKGHSHVYWYRQLPEEGLKFMVYLQKENIIDESGMPKERFSAEFPKEGPSILRIQQVVRGDSAAYFCASSGAVTSTDTQYFGPGTRLTVL.

V and J are TRBV7-2 and TRBJ2-6, with TRBD1 identical over 9 bases. Per germline, CDR1 SGHTA and CDR2 FQGNSA. The J segment lost 1 base and the V segment lost 5 bases, leaving 12 bases of the junction unmatched. CDR3 length equals 19 residues. DNA for the CDR3: TGTGCCAGCAGCCACCAAGGGGGACAGGGAGTTTCTGGGGCCAACGTCCTGACTTTC. Its protein is CASSHQGGQGVSGANVLTF.

The gene calls are TRBV30 and TRBJ1-6; D gene unclear. Per the germline V gene, CDR1 is GTSNPN and CDR2 is SVGIG (reference sequence). The CDR3 contains 15 residues. With 3 bases removed from V and 0 bases from J, the gap between germline ends came to 9 bases. The CDR3 nucleotides are TGTGCCTGGAGATGGGGAAGCTCCTATAATTCACCCCTCCACTTT. Translation gives CAWRWGSSYNSPLHF.

The V and J genes are TRBV18 and TRBJ1-6; perhaps TRBD1 as D (5 bases). Trimming removed 3 bases from V and 7 bases from J, with 13 bases in between. CDR3 length: 15 amino acids. Germline V gives CDR1 KGHSH, CDR2 LQKENI. The DNA for the CDR3 is TGTGCCAGCTCACCGCTCCAGGGTCAGAATTCACCCCTCCACTTT. This encodes CASSPLQGQNSPLHF.

The genes are TRBV21-1 and TRBJ2-7. TRBV21-1 is recorded as a pseudogene. This CDR3 comprises 14 residues. DNA of the CDR3: TGTGCCAGCAGCAAAGCGCTAGGGTCCTACGAGCAGTACTTC. Translating gives CASSKALGSYEQYF.

V gene TRBV5-1 combines with J gene TRBJ1-1, with D unclear. The germline gives CDR1 SGHRS, CDR2 YFSETQ. V was clipped by 0 bases and J by 1 base, with 7 bases between them. The CDR3 is made up of 14 amino acids. The CDR3 loop is CASSLEKSNTEAFF. CDR3 nucleotides: TGCGCCAGCAGCTTGGAGAAATCGAACACTGAAGCTTTCTTT.

The chain uses TRBV9 and TRBJ2-5; 13 bases align to TRBD2. This CDR3 spans 16 amino acids. Germline V gene data show CDR1 as SGDLS and CDR2 as YYNGEE. V was clipped by 0 bases and J by 4 bases; unmatched bases: 3. The CDR3 reads CASSVGRLAGGETQYF. DNA of the CDR3: TGTGCCAGCAGCGTAGGGAGACTAGCGGGAGGAGAGACCCAGTACTTC.

The V call is TRBV10-3, the J call TRBJ2-1; TRBD1 or TRBD2 may be the D gene (5 bases each). This CDR3 has 12 amino acids. V was cut by 11 bases and J by 3 bases, with 11 bases left in between. CDR1 and CDR2 (germline): ENHRY, SYGVKD. The CDR3 nucleotides read TGTGCCTCCCGGGACCTCTACAATGAGCAGTTCTTC. Amino acid sequence: CASRDLYNEQFF.

The chain has TRBV5-1 and TRBJ2-7; 7 nucleotides match TRBD1. The V gene's germline CDR1 is SGHRS and CDR2 YFSETQ. The CDR3 is made up of 15 amino acids. The V segment lost 4 bases and the J segment 7 bases; nucleotides outside the gene matches: 14. The DNA for the CDR3 is TGCGCCAGCAGCCAGGGACAGACCGTGATGAAAGAGCAGTACTTC. Its protein is CASSQGQTVMKEQYF. The full variable domain, its missing parts supplied by reference TRBV5-1 and TRBJ2-7, is KAGVTQTPRYLIKTRGQQVTLSCSPISGHRSVSWYQQTPGQGLQFLFEYFSETQRNKGNFPGRFSGRQFSNSRSEMNVSTLELGDSALYLCASSQGQTVMKEQYFGPGTRLTVT.

This sequence joins TRBV6-6 and TRBJ1-3; the D is unclear. V lost 4 bases, J lost 4 bases, and 14 bases lay in between. The CDR3 loop spans 15 amino acids. Looked up from germline, CDR1 is MNHNY and CDR2 is SVGAGI (reference sequence). The CDR3 DNA reads as TGTGCCAGCAGTTTCTCCCCGTACCTCGGAAACACCATATATTTT. This translates into CASSFSPYLGNTIYF.

The chain combines TRBV11-2 with TRBJ2-6, with unresolved D. Looked up from germline, CDR1 is SGHAT and CDR2 is FQNNGV. The V end was cut by 3 bases, the J end by 0 bases, with 6 bases between. The CDR3 consists of 15 residues. CDR3 loop: CASSFLSSGANVLTF. The CDR3 bases are TGTGCCAGCAGCTTCCTAAGCTCTGGGGCCAACGTCCTGACTTTC.

This clone has only one observation. The chain combines TRBV28 with TRBJ1-2; 9 nucleotides match TRBD1. V trimming: 6 bases; J trimming: 7 bases; junction bases outside the gene matches: 12. Germline V CDR1 and CDR2: MDHEN, SYDVKM. The CDR3 length is 15 residues. CDR3 protein: CASRVTGGLAAGYTF. In nucleotides, the CDR3 is TGTGCCAGCAGGGTAACAGGGGGCCTCGCGGCTGGCTACACCTTC.

This clone was found a few times. The chain has TRBV5-4 and TRBJ1-1, with D possibly being TRBD1 (5 bases). This CDR3 has 15 residues. CDR1 is SGHNT, CDR2 YYREEE, per germline (reference sequence). The V end lost 5 bases, the J end lost 3 bases, and 17 bases lay between the germline ends. In DNA form, the CDR3 reads TGTGCCAGCAGAACCTTGGGGGGAGGGGACACTGAAGCTTTCTTT. It codes for CASRTLGGGDTEAFF.

This clone showed up just once. The rearrangement links TRBV9 to TRBJ2-1; the match to TRBD2 covers 8 bases. Germline-derived CDR1 and CDR2 are SGDLS and YYNGEE. The V segment lost 3 bases and the J segment 5 bases; nucleotides outside the gene matches: 7. The CDR3 contains 15 residues. The CDR3 bases are TGTGCCAGCAGCGCCCGGGTAGCGGGACACAATGAGCAGTTCTTC. It codes for CASSARVAGHNEQFF.

The chain links TRBV29-1 to TRBJ1-1; D call uncertain. Germline CDR1 SQVTM, CDR2 ANQGSEA. The CDR3 spans 14 residues. V lost 5 bases, J lost 0 bases, and 13 bases lay in between. CDR3 nucleotides: TGCAGCGTTACATGGAACTTGATGAACACTGAAGCTTTCTTT. Translation: CSVTWNLMNTEAFF.

The chain recombines TRBV15 with TRBJ1-6; no definite D call. The CDR3 is 12 residues long. Germline V gives CDR1 LNHNV, CDR2 YYDKDF (reference sequence). Trimming removed 0 bases at V and 11 bases at J, with 5 bases between. The DNA of the CDR3 is TGTGCCACCAGCAGAGAGGGTACACCCCTCCACTTT. Amino acid sequence: CATSREGTPLHF.

This chain links TRBV5-4 with TRBJ2-3; D possibly corresponds to TRBD2 (5 bases). This CDR3 contains 15 residues. Germline V gives CDR1 SGHNT, CDR2 YYREEE (reference sequence). The V end lost 1 base, the J end lost 0 bases, and 9 bases lay between the germline ends. CDR3 sequence reads: CASSLLQRSTDTQYF. CDR3 sequence (DNA): TGTGCCAGCAGCTTGTTACAGCGGAGCACAGATACGCAGTATTTT.